The 16 T cell receptor beta chains listed next were all sequenced from one sample in a study of blood T cell repertoires in COVID-19. Using immunoSEQ multiplex PCR, the repertoire was profiled, and TCRdb retains in-frame clones only, with some absent. The sample consists of roughly 190,000 clones, more than 75% of them appearing once. Input material: peripheral blood. The receptor set was obtained from a woman in her forties or fifties with active or convalescent COVID-19.

This clone was recorded a few times. The gene calls are TRBV13 and TRBJ2-7; 9 bases agree with TRBD2. This CDR3 has 16 residues. CDR1 PRHDT and CDR2 FYEKMQ come from the germline V gene (reference sequence). V shed 5 bases and J 1 base; nucleotides not matched to a gene: 9. CDR3 residues: CASSPRTSGPSYEQYF. The CDR3 coding sequence is TGTGCCAGCAGCCCCCGTACTAGCGGGCCATCCTACGAGCAGTACTTC.

The J gene is TRBJ1-5, the V gene TRBV2; D call uncertain. V was clipped by 6 bases and J by 6 bases, with 15 bases between them. CDR3 size: 14 residues. Germline-derived CDR1 and CDR2 are SNHLY and FYNNEI. This chain's CDR3 is CASREDPESQPQHF. In DNA, the CDR3 is TGTGCCAGCAGGGAGGACCCTGAGTCTCAGCCCCAGCATTTT. The entire variable domain, with the rest obtained from reference TRBV2 and TRBJ1-5, is as follows: EPEVTQTPSHQVTQMGQEVILRCVPISNHLYFYWYRQILGQKVEFLVSFYNNEISEKSEIFDDQFSVERPDGSNFTLKIRSTKLEDSAMYFCASREDPESQPQHFGDGTRLSIL.

The rearrangement uses TRBV30 and TRBJ1-1; tentatively, D is TRBD1 (6 bases). CDR1 and CDR2 from the germline V gene are GTSNPN and SVGIG (reference sequence). The CDR3 is 12 residues long. V gave up 4 bases and J gave up 5 bases, with 11 bases separating them. In DNA form, the CDR3 reads TGTGCCTGGATCACAGGGTATACTGAAGCTTTCTTT. As protein: CAWITGYTEAFF.

V and J are TRBV5-1 and TRBJ1-5, with D hard to call. The CDR3 spans 13 residues. Germline assignment: CDR1 SGHRS and CDR2 YFSETQ. Trimming took 4 bases from V and 4 from J, leaving 9 bases between them. For the CDR3, the DNA is TGCGCCAGCAGCCGGACGGGGAATCAGCCCCAGCATTTT. Its protein product is CASSRTGNQPQHF.

This clone was picked up a small number of times. The chain couples TRBV3-1 (or the pseudogene TRBV3-2) to TRBJ1-2, with 8 bases lining up with TRBD1. Germline V CDR1 and CDR2: LGHDT, YNNKEL (reference sequence). After removal of 0 bases from V and 4 bases from J, the junction contained 4 bases not matched to a gene. There are 15 residues in the CDR3. CDR3 bases: TGTGCCAGCAGCCAAGATTGGCAGGGGGCCTATGGCTACACCTTC. Translated, it gives CASSQDWQGAYGYTF.

V is TRBV5-6 and J is TRBJ1-6; no reliable D call. Trimming removed 2 bases from V and 10 bases from J, with 7 bases in between. Germline V gene sequence: CDR1 SGHDT, CDR2 YYEEEE. This CDR3 has 12 amino acids. The CDR3 DNA is TGTGCCAGCAGCTTCGGGAACTCACCCCTCCACTTT. Translation gives CASSFGNSPLHF.

V gene TRBV9 combines with J gene TRBJ2-5; TRBD1 might be the D (6 bases). The germline V and J ends were trimmed by 0 bases and 4 bases, with 10 bases remaining between them. Germline CDR1 is SGDLS and CDR2 is YYNGEE. CDR3 size: 14 residues. The CDR3 reads CASSVVGRGETQYF. The DNA for the CDR3 is TGTGCCAGCAGCGTAGTTGGCAGGGGAGAGACCCAGTACTTC.

V gene TRBV20-1 combines with J gene TRBJ1-2; D not resolved. The CDR3 covers 11 residues. V gave up 0 bases and J gave up 9 bases, with 8 bases separating them. The germline V gene encodes CDR1 DFQATT and CDR2 SNEGSKA (reference sequence). CDR3 sequence: CSAREEGSYTF. In DNA, the CDR3 is TGCAGTGCTAGAGAGGAGGGAAGCTACACCTTC.

This clone was observed a few times. This chain links TRBV5-4 with TRBJ1-6, with D uncertain. The CDR3 consists of 13 residues. CDR1 and CDR2 from the germline V gene are SGHNT and YYREEE (reference sequence). Trimming stripped 4 bases from V and 9 bases from J, with 11 bases between. The CDR3 bases are TGTGCCAGCAGCCCGACGGGTGGTTCACCCCTCCACTTT. Protein product: CASSPTGGSPLHF.

This chain links TRBV28 with TRBJ2-7, with 11 positions matching TRBD2. J lost 0 bases, V lost 4 bases, and 5 bases had no gene match. The CDR3 covers 16 residues. Germline V gene data show CDR1 as MDHEN and CDR2 as SYDVKM. The CDR3 coding sequence is TGTGCCAGCAGTTCCCTGACTAGCGGGGTCTCCTACGAGCAGTACTTC. This encodes CASSSLTSGVSYEQYF.

Concerning this clone itself: The sample contains more than one DNA sequence encoding this CDR3. This chain links TRBV28 with TRBJ2-7, with 7 nucleotides matching TRBD1. Germline trimming cut 5 bases from V and 2 bases from J; bases unmatched to any gene: 6. Germline CDR1 MDHEN, CDR2 SYDVKM. The CDR3 has 14 residues. CDR3 sequence reads: CASSLRQGTYEQYF. The CDR3 bases are TGTGCCAGCAGTCTCCGACAGGGTACCTACGAGCAGTACTTC.

V usage is TRBV18 and J usage is TRBJ2-7; D possibly corresponds to TRBD1 (6 bases). Per germline, CDR1 KGHSH and CDR2 LQKENI. Trimming took off 2 bases at V and 2 bases at J, with 13 bases between the two ends. The CDR3 extends over 15 amino acids. The CDR3 nucleotides are TGTGCCAGCTCACCAGGCCCCGGACAGACCTACGAGCAGTACTTC. This translates into CASSPGPGQTYEQYF.

V usage is TRBV5-3 and J usage is TRBJ2-1; D is uncertain. TRBV5-3 is sorted into the ORF group, with uncertain function. There are 16 residues in the CDR3. V was clipped by 6 bases and J by 0 bases, with 16 bases between them. CDR3 nucleotides: TGTGCCAGAACCCTAACTCCAAAATGCTCCTACAATGAGCAGTTCTTC. It encodes CARTLTPKCSYNEQFF.

This chain uses TRBV7-2 with TRBJ2-3; D ambiguous. Trimming stripped 2 bases from V and 4 bases from J, with 4 bases between. Germline V gene data show CDR1 as SGHTA and CDR2 as FQGNSA. This CDR3 region has 12 residues. The CDR3 here is CASSLSADTQYF. In DNA form, the CDR3 reads TGTGCCAGCAGCTTAAGCGCAGATACGCAGTATTTT.

V gene TRBV30 combines with J gene TRBJ2-7, with TRBD1 as a possible D gene (6 bases). This CDR3 comprises 12 residues. V was trimmed by 1 base and J by 4 bases, leaving 8 bases between them. Germline CDR1 and CDR2: GTSNPN and SVGIG (reference sequence). In nucleotides, the CDR3 is TGTGCCTGGAGTGAACAGGGTTACGAGCAGTACTTC. Translating it yields CAWSEQGYEQYF. The variable domain in full, with the rest retrieved from reference TRBV30 and TRBJ2-7, is SQTIHQWPATLVQPVGSPLSLECTVEGTSNPNLYWYRQAAGRGLQLLFYSVGIGQISSEVPQNLSASRPQDRQFILSSKKLLLSDSGFYLCAWSEQGYEQYFGPGTRLTVT.

The table lists this clone with a few counts. This chain links TRBV7-9 with TRBJ2-1, with 8 bases matching TRBD1. With 5 bases clipped from V and 7 bases from J, the junction kept 13 bases outside the gene matches. Per germline, CDR1 SEHNR and CDR2 FQNEAQ (reference sequence). The CDR3 has 16 residues. The CDR3 sequence: CASSPRRDRRFNEQFF. The CDR3 nucleotides are TGTGCCAGCAGCCCGCGGCGGGACAGGCGATTTAATGAGCAGTTCTTC.